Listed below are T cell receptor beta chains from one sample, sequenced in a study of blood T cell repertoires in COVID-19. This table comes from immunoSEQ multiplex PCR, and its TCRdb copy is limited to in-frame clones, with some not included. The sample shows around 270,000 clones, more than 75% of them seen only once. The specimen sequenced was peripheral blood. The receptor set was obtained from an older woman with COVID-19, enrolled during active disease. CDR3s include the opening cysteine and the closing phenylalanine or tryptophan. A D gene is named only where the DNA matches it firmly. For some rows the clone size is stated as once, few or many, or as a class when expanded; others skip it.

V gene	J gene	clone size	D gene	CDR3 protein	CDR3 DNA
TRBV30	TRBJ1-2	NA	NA	CAWSAGAQSNYGYTF	TGTGCCTGGAGTGCAGGGGCCCAATCTAACTATGGCTACACCTTC
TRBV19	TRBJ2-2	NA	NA	CASGGGSGTGELFF	TGTGCCAGCGGTGGGGGCTCGGGCACCGGGGAGCTGTTTTTT
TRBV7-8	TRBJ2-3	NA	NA	CASSPTQGNTQYF	TGTGCCAGCAGCCCCACCCAGGGGAATACGCAGTATTTT
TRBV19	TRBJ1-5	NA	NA	CASSDLDRINQPQHF	TGTGCCAGTAGTGACCTAGACAGGATTAATCAGCCCCAGCATTTT
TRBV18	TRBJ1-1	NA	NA	CASTPTRGTEAFF	TGTGCCAGCACCCCGACTCGGGGGACTGAAGCTTTCTTT
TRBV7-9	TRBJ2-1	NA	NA	CASSPAGNSYNEQFF	TGTGCCAGCAGCCCGGCGGGCAACTCCTACAATGAGCAGTTCTTC
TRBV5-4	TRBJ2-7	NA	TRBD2	CASSQPRASGRAYEQYF	TGTGCCAGCAGCCAACCAAGGGCTAGCGGGAGGGCGTACGAGCAGTACTTC
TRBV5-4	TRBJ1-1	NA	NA	CASSLIGRLVSAEAFF	TGTGCCAGCAGCTTGATCGGTCGCCTTGTATCCGCTGAAGCTTTCTTT
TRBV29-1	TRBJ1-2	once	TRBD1	CSVERQGDYGYTF	TGCAGCGTTGAGAGACAGGGGGACTATGGCTACACCTTC
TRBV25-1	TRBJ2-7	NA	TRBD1	CASSDPTGTGGYEQYF	TGTGCCAGCAGTGATCCCACCGGGACAGGGGGATACGAGCAGTACTTC
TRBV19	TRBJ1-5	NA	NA	CASSTSGEYSNQPQHF	TGTGCCAGTAGTACCTCAGGGGAATATAGCAATCAGCCCCAGCATTTT
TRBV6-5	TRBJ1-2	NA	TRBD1	CASSQGQGAHGYTF	TGTGCCAGCAGTCAGGGACAGGGGGCTCACGGCTACACCTTC
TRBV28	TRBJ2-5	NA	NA	CASNPGWETQYF	TGTGCCAGCAATCCAGGGTGGGAGACCCAGTACTTC
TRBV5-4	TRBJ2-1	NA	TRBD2	CASSSPGLAGYNEQFF	TGTGCCAGCAGTTCTCCAGGGCTAGCGGGGTACAATGAGCAGTTCTTC
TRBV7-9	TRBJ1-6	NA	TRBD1	CASSLTGTGGVSPLHF	TGTGCCAGCAGCTTAACCGGGACAGGGGGCGTATCACCCCTCCACTTT
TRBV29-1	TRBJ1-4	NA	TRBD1	CSVEGAGGYEKLFF	TGCAGCGTTGAGGGCGCAGGGGGCTATGAAAAACTGTTTTTT
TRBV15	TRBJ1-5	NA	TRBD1	CATSMGQGDTQPQHF	TGTGCCACCAGCATGGGACAGGGGGATACCCAGCCCCAGCATTTT
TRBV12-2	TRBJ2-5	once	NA	CASRKGLAGVGLGKETQYF	TGTGCAAGTCGCAAGGGACTAGCGGGAGTGGGGCTCGGGAAGGAGACCCAGTACTTC
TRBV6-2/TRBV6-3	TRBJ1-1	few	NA	CASSYGTGFDEAFF	TGTGCCAGCAGTTACGGTACAGGGTTCGATGAAGCTTTCTTT
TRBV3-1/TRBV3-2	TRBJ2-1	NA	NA	CASSPRGTDEQFF	TGTGCCAGCAGCCCCAGGGGCACAGATGAGCAGTTCTTC
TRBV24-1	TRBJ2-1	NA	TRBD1	CATSDRGTGAWNEQFF	TGTGCCACCAGTGACCGCGGGACAGGGGCGTGGAATGAGCAGTTCTTC
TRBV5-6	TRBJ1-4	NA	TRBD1	CASSFGTDQFF	TGTGCCAGCAGCTTCGGGACAGATCAGTTTTTT
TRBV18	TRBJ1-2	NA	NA	CASSHDRPYGYTF	TGTGCCAGCTCCCACGACAGGCCCTATGGCTACACCTTC
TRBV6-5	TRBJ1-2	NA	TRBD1	CASSRDRDYGYTF	TGTGCCAGCAGTCGTGACAGGGACTATGGCTACACCTTC
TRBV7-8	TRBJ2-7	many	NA	CASSGSAINHEQYF	TGTGCCAGCAGCGGGAGCGCAATTAACCACGAGCAGTACTTC
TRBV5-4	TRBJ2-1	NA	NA	CASSRDFNNEQFF	TGTGCCAGCAGTAGGGACTTTAACAATGAGCAGTTCTTC
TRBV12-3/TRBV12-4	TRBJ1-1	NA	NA	CASSLAREAFF	TGTGCCAGCAGTTTAGCCAGGGAAGCTTTCTTT
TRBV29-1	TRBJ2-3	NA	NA	CSPRQLVTDTQYF	TGCAGCCCGCGACAGCTTGTCACAGATACGCAGTATTTT
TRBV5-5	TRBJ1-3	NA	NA	CASSLVGSKNTIYF	TGTGCCAGCAGCTTGGTAGGGAGCAAGAACACCATATATTTT
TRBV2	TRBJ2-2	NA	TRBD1	CASSVRGLRTGELFF	TGTGCCAGCAGTGTCAGGGGGCTGAGGACCGGGGAGCTGTTTTTT
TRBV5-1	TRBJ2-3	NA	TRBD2	CASSLAGGPSTDTQYF	TGCGCCAGCAGCTTGGCGGGGGGGCCTAGCACAGATACGCAGTATTTT
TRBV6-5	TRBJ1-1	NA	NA	CASTRGTGTEAFF	TGTGCCAGCACCCGGGGAACGGGGACTGAAGCTTTCTTT
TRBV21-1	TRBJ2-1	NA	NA	CASMPRLAGVYNEQFF	TGTGCCAGCATGCCCCGACTAGCGGGAGTTTACAATGAGCAGTTCTTC
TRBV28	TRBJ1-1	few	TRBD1	CASSLLGTGPNTEAFF	TGTGCCAGCAGTTTATTGGGGACAGGACCAAACACTGAAGCTTTCTTT
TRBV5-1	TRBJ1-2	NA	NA	CASSLGLVRVGYTF	TGCGCCAGCAGCTTGGGGCTCGTTCGGGTCGGCTACACCTTC
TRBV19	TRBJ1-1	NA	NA	CASTKWGGSTEAFF	TGTGCCAGTACTAAATGGGGAGGGAGCACTGAAGCTTTCTTT
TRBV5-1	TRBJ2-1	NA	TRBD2	CASSLGLAGGLSYNEQFF	TGCGCCAGCAGCTTGGGCCTAGCGGGAGGGCTGTCCTACAATGAGCAGTTCTTC